This entry concerns a single T cell receptor (beta chain). Germline is not matched at one junction end, which may reflect a read error. The data were taken from a study of yellow fever vaccine responses in identical twins. From the RT-PCR reads, TCRdb called clonotypes with MiXCR, one entry per CDR3 protein. The sample holds about a thousand distinct CDR3 sequences; over 70% are singletons and the top ten take under 45%. The germline gives CDR1 MNHEY, CDR2 SMNVEV (reference sequence). The CDR3 has 14 amino acids. The gene calls are TRBV27 and TRBJ2-2, with TRBD1 matching over 10 bases. The TCR sequence derives from a female donor who received the yellow fever vaccine. The sequencing here drew on T cells from blood (PBMCs), unsorted or a sorted subset (not recorded which), taken before or after yellow fever vaccination (not recorded which). The CDR3 bases are TGTGCCAGCATGGGACAGGGGAACCCCGGGGAGCTGTTTTTT. This sequence encodes CASMGQGNPGELFF.